These T cell receptor beta chains were read from a single sample in a study of blood T cell repertoires in COVID-19. The assay was immunoSEQ multiplex PCR, and TCRdb's table has in-frame clones only and misses some. The sample comprises roughly 100,000 clones, under 90% of which are singletons, and around 3.4% rests with the top ten. The source material was peripheral blood. These receptors were collected from a woman aged 70-85 years with acute or convalescent COVID-19. The CDR3 runs from the conserved cysteine through the conserved F or W. A D gene is named only where the DNA matches it firmly. The size field is filled for only some rows; it gives once, few, many or a size class.

DNA | CDR3 | size | J | D | V | length
TGTGCCAGCAGCTTCACAGGGGGTGGAGAGACCCAGTACTTC | CASSFTGGGETQYF | . | TRBJ2-5 | TRBD1 | TRBV7-7 | 14
TGCGCCGGCCGAGAGCCGATCGGGGGGCCCCAGCATTTT | CAGREPIGGPQHF | . | TRBJ1-5 | . | TRBV10-1 | 13
TGTGCCAGCAGCCAAGGACAGCATGGGACCGGGGAGCTGTTTTTT | CASSQGQHGTGELFF | once | TRBJ2-2 | . | TRBV4-2 | 15
TGTGCCAGCTCACCACCGGGACAGCTTTACTCTGGAAACACCATATATTTT | CASSPPGQLYSGNTIYF | . | TRBJ1-3 | TRBD1 | TRBV18 | 17
TGTGCCAGCAGGGCCTCAGGTACCGGGGAGCTGTTTTTT | CASRASGTGELFF | . | TRBJ2-2 | . | TRBV2 | 13
TGTGCCAGTAGTTTTCTAGCGGGGGGAACAGATACGCAGTATTTT | CASSFLAGGTDTQYF | . | TRBJ2-3 | TRBD2 | TRBV19 | 15
TGTGCCAGTAGGGGGACAGGCAATCAGCCCCAGCATTTT | CASRGTGNQPQHF | . | TRBJ1-5 | TRBD1 | TRBV19 | 13
TGCGCCAGCAGCCAAATCGCGGGGGGGGTGTTCCGCGGGAACACCGGGGAGCTGTTTTTT | CASSQIAGGVFRGNTGELFF | . | TRBJ2-2 | TRBD2 | TRBV4-1 | 20
TGTGCCAGCAGGCTAGCGGGGAAGAACACCGGGGAGCTGTTTTTT | CASRLAGKNTGELFF | . | TRBJ2-2 | TRBD2 | TRBV5-5 | 15
TGTGCCAGCAGCTTAGTCGGGGCAACTAATGAAAAACTGTTTTTT | CASSLVGATNEKLFF | . | TRBJ1-4 | . | TRBV7-9 | 15
TGCAGTGCTAGTAACGAGTGGGGACAGGGAGGGGAAAAACTGTTTTTT | CSASNEWGQGGEKLFF | . | TRBJ1-4 | TRBD1 | TRBV20-1 | 16
TGCGCCAGCAGCCAACAGGGGGCCGTGGCCGGGGAGCTGTTTTTT | CASSQQGAVAGELFF | . | TRBJ2-2 | TRBD1 | TRBV4-1 | 15
TGTGCCAGCTCACCACCGAATCCTAGCCATAGCAATCAGCCCCAGCATTTT | CASSPPNPSHSNQPQHF | . | TRBJ1-5 | . | TRBV18 | 17
TGCGCCAGCAGCTCGGCGGGAGTCAATTCGGAGACCCAGTACTTC | CASSSAGVNSETQYF | once | TRBJ2-5 | TRBD2 | TRBV5-1 | 15
TGTGCCAGTACTACAAACGCTGGGGGGTATGAAAAACTGTTTTTT | CASTTNAGGYEKLFF | . | TRBJ1-4 | . | TRBV19 | 15
TGTGCCAGTTCTACGGGGAGCGGGGGGTTCCCAGATACGCAGTATTTT | CASSTGSGGFPDTQYF | . | TRBJ2-3 | TRBD2 | TRBV19 | 16
TGTGCCAGCAGTTACCACACCCGACCGACTAGCGGGAGGGCCTACGAGCAGTACTTC | CASSYHTRPTSGRAYEQYF | . | TRBJ2-7 | TRBD2 | TRBV6-2/TRBV6-3 | 19
TGTGCCAGCAGCGTAGGAGGACTAGCGGGAGTCTACGAGCAGTACTTC | CASSVGGLAGVYEQYF | . | TRBJ2-7 | TRBD2 | TRBV9 | 16
TGCAGCGTGTCGGGACAGGGTGATGGCTACACCTTC | CSVSGQGDGYTF | once | TRBJ1-2 | TRBD1 | TRBV29-1 | 12
TGTGCCAGCAGCCTCGGCGGCTCTGGAAACACCATATATTTT | CASSLGGSGNTIYF | . | TRBJ1-3 | . | TRBV7-8 | 14
TGTGCCAGCAGAGGACAGGAGAACACCGGGGAGCTGTTTTTT | CASRGQENTGELFF | . | TRBJ2-2 | TRBD1 | TRBV25-1 | 14
TGTGCCAGCAGCCCCAGGGTGGGGAACACTGAAGCTTTCTTT | CASSPRVGNTEAFF | . | TRBJ1-1 | . | TRBV7-2 | 14
TGTGCCAGCTCACCGCTCAGGGAGGCCGGCTACACCTTC | CASSPLREAGYTF | . | TRBJ1-2 | . | TRBV18 | 13
TGTGCCAGCAGCCTATCAACAGGGTCGGGCACTGAAGCTTTCTTT | CASSLSTGSGTEAFF | . | TRBJ1-1 | . | TRBV4-2 | 15
TGTGCCAGCACCCCCAGACACCCCGGGGGCAATGAGCAGTTCTTC | CASTPRHPGGNEQFF | . | TRBJ2-1 | . | TRBV2 | 15
TGTGCCAGCAGTGAAGCTTGGCAGGGTATAGACCAGCCCCAGCATTTT | CASSEAWQGIDQPQHF | . | TRBJ1-5 | . | TRBV6-1 | 16
TGTGCCAGCAGCCGACAGGACACTGAAGCTTTCTTT | CASSRQDTEAFF | . | TRBJ1-1 | . | TRBV11-2 | 12
TGTGCCAGCAGCTTAGTCCTAGATACGCAGTATTTT | CASSLVLDTQYF | . | TRBJ2-3 | . | TRBV11-2 | 12
TGCGCCAGCAGTGAGACGGACAGGGTCCAGCCCCAGCATTTT | CASSETDRVQPQHF | . | TRBJ1-5 | TRBD1 | TRBV10-1 | 14
TGCGCCAGCAGCTTTTCGGGGTCGAGTGAAGCTTTCTTT | CASSFSGSSEAFF | . | TRBJ1-1 | . | TRBV5-1 | 13
TGTGCCAGCAGAACGGACAGGGGGCGTGAAGATACGCAGTATTTT | CASRTDRGREDTQYF | . | TRBJ2-3 | TRBD1 | TRBV6-4 | 15
TGTGCCAGCACCTCCCGGGACAGGGGTCATACGACGCAGTACTTC | CASTSRDRGHTTQYF | . | TRBJ2-7 | TRBD1 | TRBV11-3 | 15
TGTGCCAGCAGCCGGCCCGGGACTAGCGGAGGAAGCACAGATACGCAGTATTTT | CASSRPGTSGGSTDTQYF | . | TRBJ2-3 | TRBD2 | TRBV7-6 | 18
TGCGCCAGCAGCTTGGCGGGGATAGATACGCAGTATTTT | CASSLAGIDTQYF | . | TRBJ2-3 | . | TRBV5-1 | 13
TGTGCCAGCAGCTTCGGACAGTTCAACAATGAGCAGTTCTTC | CASSFGQFNNEQFF | . | TRBJ2-1 | . | TRBV7-2 | 14
TGTGCCAGTAGTCCATCGACAGGCCTTTATGGCTACACCTTC | CASSPSTGLYGYTF | . | TRBJ1-2 | . | TRBV19 | 14
TGTGCCAGCTCACCCATCCGGACAGGGGGCTCCAACACTGAAGCTTTCTTT | CASSPIRTGGSNTEAFF | . | TRBJ1-1 | TRBD1 | TRBV18 | 17
TGTGCCAGCAGTGAAGGACATCCGCTAGCCAAAAACATTCAGTACTTC | CASSEGHPLAKNIQYF | . | TRBJ2-4 | . | TRBV6-1 | 16
TGTGCCAGCAGCATTCACCGGACAGGAGTCAGCTCACCCCTCCACTTT | CASSIHRTGVSSPLHF | once | TRBJ1-6 | TRBD1 | TRBV7-8 | 16
TGTGCCAGCAGTTACTCGGACGGGGGGGTTACCTATGGCTACACCTTC | CASSYSDGGVTYGYTF | . | TRBJ1-2 | . | TRBV6-5 | 16
TGTGCCAGCAGCTTCGGCAGGGCCGCTGAAGAAAACATTCAGTACTTC | CASSFGRAAEENIQYF | . | TRBJ2-4 | . | TRBV11-2 | 16
TGTGCCACCAGCAGAGATTGGCAGGGAAAGGAATCGCTGTTTTTT | CATSRDWQGKESLFF | . | TRBJ1-4 | . | TRBV15 | 15
TGTGCCAGCAGATACAGGGGGTATAATCAGCCCCAGCATTTT | CASRYRGYNQPQHF | . | TRBJ1-5 | TRBD1 | TRBV6-5 | 14
TGTGCCAGCAGCCCTGACAGACTCCATGGCTACACCTTC | CASSPDRLHGYTF | once | TRBJ1-2 | . | TRBV28 | 13
TGTGCCAGCAGTCCTAGCGGGAGTTATCCCTACAATGAGCAGTTCTTC | CASSPSGSYPYNEQFF | . | TRBJ2-1 | TRBD2 | TRBV27 | 16
TGTGCCAGCAGTTTACGAAACAGGGACATGCAAAAACTGTTTTTT | CASSLRNRDMQKLFF | . | TRBJ1-4 | . | TRBV27 | 15
TGTGCCAGCAGAGAGGTGGGGGCTGGTGGCTACACCTTC | CASREVGAGGYTF | . | TRBJ1-2 | . | TRBV12-3/TRBV12-4 | 13
TGCGCCAGCAGTCCGCAGGGGTACTATGGCTACACCTTC | CASSPQGYYGYTF | . | TRBJ1-2 | . | TRBV10-1 | 13
TGCAGCGTTGGGGAGAACGGGAATCAGCCCCAGCATTTT | CSVGENGNQPQHF | . | TRBJ1-5 | . | TRBV29-1 | 13
TGTGCCAGCAGCTTTGGGGGCGGGGGCGGCAATCAGCCCCAGCATTTT | CASSFGGGGGNQPQHF | . | TRBJ1-5 | . | TRBV7-8 | 16
TGTGCCAGCAGCCCCCAGACTACAGGGCGCGGAAACACCATATATTTT | CASSPQTTGRGNTIYF | . | TRBJ1-3 | . | TRBV6-6 | 16
TGTGCCAGCAGTTTGAACAGTAACACTGAAGCTTTCTTT | CASSLNSNTEAFF | . | TRBJ1-1 | . | TRBV12-3/TRBV12-4 | 13